These 19 T cell receptor beta chains came from one sample sequenced in a study of blood T cell repertoires in COVID-19. Sequencing used immunoSEQ multiplex PCR; TCRdb keeps in-frame clones, though not all of them. The repertoire holds about 140,000 clones, roughly 85% seen once, with 3% to 4.5% in the top ten. Material: peripheral blood. These receptor sequences come from a man between 60 and 75 years old with acute or convalescent COVID-19.

This clone was observed a few times. The chain employs TRBV6-2 or TRBV6-3 and TRBJ2-1, with 7 bases identical to TRBD1. With 5 bases clipped from V and 2 bases from J, the junction kept 9 bases outside the gene matches. The CDR3 runs to 16 residues. Looked up from germline, CDR1 is MNHEY and CDR2 is SVGEGT. The CDR3 protein is CASSQARQGPYNEQFF. CDR3 bases: TGTGCCAGCAGTCAGGCTCGACAGGGACCCTACAATGAGCAGTTCTTC.

J is TRBJ1-5 and V is TRBV5-5; D unclear. CDR3 size: 14 residues. CDR1 SGHKS and CDR2 YYEKEE come from the germline V gene (reference sequence). V lost 4 bases and J lost 9, with 17 bases in between. This CDR3 reads CASSPRPTSGPQHF. The CDR3 DNA follows: TGTGCCAGCAGCCCAAGACCGACTAGTGGGCCCCAGCATTTT.

The J gene is TRBJ1-2, the V gene TRBV27; 7 bases are shared with TRBD1. This CDR3 region has 12 residues. V was clipped by 5 bases and J by 8 bases; unmatched bases: 5. CDR1 and CDR2 from the germline V gene are MNHEY and SMNVEV (reference sequence). The CDR3 loop reads CASSTGATGYTF. The CDR3, as DNA: TGTGCCAGCAGTACAGGGGCAACGGGCTACACCTTC.

V is TRBV9 and J is TRBJ1-5; no clear D gene. CDR1 is SGDLS and CDR2 is YYNGEE in the germline V gene. The V end lost 0 bases, the J end lost 9 bases, and 10 bases lay between the germline ends. This CDR3 has 13 residues. The CDR3 protein is CASSVEEGLPQHF. The CDR3 DNA is TGTGCCAGCAGCGTAGAGGAGGGTCTGCCCCAGCATTTT.

V and J are TRBV28 and TRBJ1-2; the match to TRBD1 covers 8 bases. Trimming took 5 bases from V and 8 from J; bases not matched to a gene: 4. The CDR3 loop spans 12 amino acids. In germline, CDR1 is MDHEN, CDR2 SYDVKM. The CDR3 bases are TGTGCCAGCAGTGGACAGGGCTGGGGCTACACCTTC. It translates to CASSGQGWGYTF.

The chain recombines TRBV20-1 with TRBJ2-7, with 8 bases lining up with TRBD2. The CDR3 is 15 residues long. Germline lookup yields CDR1 DFQATT and CDR2 SNEGSKA (reference sequence). The ends lost 3 bases at V and 5 bases at J; junction bases unmatched: 12. The CDR3 protein is CSASSPSGLKNEQYF. As DNA, the CDR3 is TGCAGTGCTAGTAGCCCTAGCGGGTTAAAGAACGAGCAGTACTTC.

This CDR3 is CASSFGTAGLVQFF. CDR3 bases: TGTGCCAGCAGCTTCGGGACAGCGGGTTTAGTGCAGTTCTTC. V and J are TRBV7-2 and TRBJ2-1; a possible D gene is TRBD1 (7 bases). V lost 3 bases and J lost 12, with 18 bases in between. CDR3 length equals 14 residues. CDR1 SGHTA and CDR2 FQGNSA come from the germline V gene. Filled out from reference TRBV7-2 and TRBJ2-1, the complete variable domain reads GAGVSQSPSNKVTEKGKDVELRCDPISGHTALYWYRQSLGQGLEFLIYFQGNSAPDKSGLPSDRFSAERTGGSVSTLTIQRTQQEDSAVYLCASSFGTAGLVQFFGPGTRLTVL.

The rearrangement links TRBV7-8 to TRBJ1-6; D gene unclear. Trimming shortened V by 4 bases and J by 7 bases, and 11 bases separated the two germline ends. This CDR3 spans 14 amino acids. Germline CDR1 is SGHVS and CDR2 is FQNEAQ. In nucleotides, the CDR3 is TGTGCCAGCAGCTCCCTCTACGAGAATTCACCCCTCCACTTT. Translating it yields CASSSLYENSPLHF. The variable domain in full, with the rest retrieved from reference TRBV7-8 and TRBJ1-6, is GAGVSQSPRYKVAKRGQDVALRCDPISGHVSLFWYQQALGQGPEFLTYFQNEAQLDKSGLPSDRFFAERPEGSVSTLKIQRTQQEDSAVYLCASSSLYENSPLHFGNGTRLTVT.

The chain joins TRBV29-1 to TRBJ1-2; TRBD1 matches at 7 bases. Losses at the gene ends were 2 bases for V and 8 bases for J; bases not matched to a gene: 11. From germline, CDR1 is SQVTM and CDR2 ANQGSEA. The CDR3 has 14 residues. The CDR3 reads CSVEPRGIVGGYTF. DNA for the CDR3: TGCAGCGTTGAACCCAGGGGGATCGTCGGCGGCTACACCTTC.

V gene TRBV6-2 or TRBV6-3 combines with J gene TRBJ2-2, with 7 bases lining up with TRBD1. V lost 4 bases to trimming and J lost 7 bases; unmatched junction nucleotides: 15. CDR3 size: 17 residues. Germline CDR1 and CDR2: MNHEY and SVGEGT. CDR3 residues: CASSSPRGGASVGELFF. The DNA for the CDR3 is TGTGCCAGCAGTTCCCCTCGAGGGGGCGCTTCCGTCGGGGAGCTGTTTTTT.

This sequence joins TRBV2 and TRBJ2-1, with D unclear. V was cut by 6 bases and J by 6 bases, with 6 bases left in between. CDR1 and CDR2 (germline): SNHLY, FYNNEI. The CDR3 runs 11 residues. The CDR3 DNA reads TGTGCCAGCAGGGAGCTCAATGAGCAGTTCTTC. It is translated as CASRELNEQFF.

This rearrangement joins TRBV21-1 to TRBJ2-5; the table assigns TRBD1, which was not confirmed against the DNA. TRBV21-1 is a recognized pseudogene. The CDR3 consists of 15 residues. CDR3 in amino acids: CASRTLTGKLETQYF. CDR3 nucleotide sequence: TGTGCCAGCAGAACCTTGACAGGGAAATTGGAGACCCAGTACTTC.

V and J are TRBV11-1 and TRBJ2-1; 14 bases line up with TRBD2. The V gene end was trimmed by 5 bases and the J gene end by 10 bases; junction bases not matched to a gene: 4. This CDR3 is built from 14 residues. CDR1 is SGHAT and CDR2 is FQDESV in the germline V gene (reference sequence). The CDR3 loop is CASSPGLAGVEQFF. The DNA for the CDR3 is TGTGCCAGCAGCCCGGGACTAGCGGGAGTCGAGCAGTTCTTC.

V and J are TRBV7-9 and TRBJ2-7; 7 positions agree with TRBD2. The CDR3 has 14 residues. Germline lookup yields CDR1 SEHNR and CDR2 FQNEAQ (reference sequence). V lost 5 bases and J lost 2; bases outside the gene matches: 6. CDR3 region: CASSLGEGPYEQYF. CDR3 DNA: TGTGCCAGCAGCCTGGGGGAGGGCCCCTACGAGCAGTACTTC. Using reference TRBV7-9 and TRBJ2-7 for the parts outside the CDR3, the full variable domain is DTGVSQNPRHKITKRGQNVTFRCDPISEHNRLYWYRQTLGQGPEFLTYFQNEAQLEKSRLLSDRFSAERPKGSFSTLEIQRTEQGDSAMYLCASSLGEGPYEQYFGPGTRLTVT.

The chain carries TRBV5-5 and TRBJ1-4, with D hard to call. The ends were cut back, 0 bases at V and 0 bases at J, with 6 bases in the middle. Germline CDR1 is SGHKS and CDR2 is YYEKEE (reference sequence). The CDR3 runs 15 residues. The CDR3 here is CASSLGGTTNEKLFF. In nucleotides, the CDR3 is TGTGCCAGCAGCTTGGGCGGGACAACTAATGAAAAACTGTTTTTT. Full variable domain (outside the CDR3, taken from reference TRBV5-5 and TRBJ1-4): DAGVTQSPTHLIKTRGQQVTLRCSPISGHKSVSWYQQVLGQGPQFIFQYYEKEERGRGNFPDRFSARQFPNYSSELNVNALLLGDSALYLCASSLGGTTNEKLFFGSGTQLSVL.

This sequence joins TRBV4-1 and TRBJ2-7; 8 bases line up with TRBD1. The ends lost 1 base at V and 7 bases at J; junction bases unmatched: 6. There are 14 residues in the CDR3. Germline CDR1 reads MGHRA; CDR2 reads YSYEKL. The CDR3 nucleotides are TGCGCCAGCAGCCAAGGTGACAGGGGCGGGGAGCAGTACTTC. Translation gives CASSQGDRGGEQYF.

This clone was found a few times. V gene TRBV4-1 combines with J gene TRBJ1-1; no clear D gene. V shed 0 bases and J shed 5 bases, with 13 bases lying between them. This CDR3 spans 15 amino acids. Germline CDR1 and CDR2: MGHRA and YSYEKL. The CDR3 DNA follows: TGCGCCAGCAGCCAAGATTTCATCGGGAGGACTGAAGCTTTCTTT. Its translation: CASSQDFIGRTEAFF.

The chain couples TRBV24-1 to TRBJ2-6; TRBD2 might be the D (5 bases). The V and J ends lost 4 bases and 0 bases respectively, with 9 bases between them. Germline assignment: CDR1 KGHDR and CDR2 SFDVKD. The CDR3 is made up of 16 amino acids. The CDR3 reads CATSDRRDSGANVLTF. CDR3 nucleotides: TGTGCCACCAGTGACCGACGGGACTCTGGGGCCAACGTCCTGACTTTC.

This clone was seen more than once but under ten times. V gene TRBV14 combines with J gene TRBJ1-2; 9 positions agree with TRBD1. From germline, CDR1 is SGHDN and CDR2 FVKESK. V lost 4 bases to trimming and J lost 8 bases; unmatched junction nucleotides: 20. This CDR3 is 18 amino acids long. CDR3 amino acids: CASSPLPPTGGRSWGYTF. CDR3 nucleotide sequence: TGTGCCAGCAGCCCCTTGCCCCCGACAGGGGGTAGGAGTTGGGGCTACACCTTC.